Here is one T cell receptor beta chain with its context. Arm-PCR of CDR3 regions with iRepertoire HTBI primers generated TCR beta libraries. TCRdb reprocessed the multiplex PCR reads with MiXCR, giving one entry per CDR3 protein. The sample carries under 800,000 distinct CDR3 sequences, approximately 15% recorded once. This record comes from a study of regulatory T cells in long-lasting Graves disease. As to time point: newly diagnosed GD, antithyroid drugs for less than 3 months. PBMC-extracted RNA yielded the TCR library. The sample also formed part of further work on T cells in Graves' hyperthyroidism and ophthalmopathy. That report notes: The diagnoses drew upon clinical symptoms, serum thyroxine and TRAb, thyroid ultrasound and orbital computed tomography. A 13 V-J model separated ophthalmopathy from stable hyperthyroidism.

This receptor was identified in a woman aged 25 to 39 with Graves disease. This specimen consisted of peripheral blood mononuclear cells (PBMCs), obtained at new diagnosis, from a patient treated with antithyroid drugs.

The CDR3 region is CASSGPGLVTGELFF. CDR3 in DNA: TGTGCCAGCAGCGGACCGGGACTTGTCACCGGGGAGCTGTTTTTT. This chain connects TRBV12-3 or TRBV12-4 to TRBJ2-2; TRBD2 might be the D (6 bases). The CDR3 is 15 residues long. V gave up 6 bases and J gave up 4 bases, with 15 bases separating them.